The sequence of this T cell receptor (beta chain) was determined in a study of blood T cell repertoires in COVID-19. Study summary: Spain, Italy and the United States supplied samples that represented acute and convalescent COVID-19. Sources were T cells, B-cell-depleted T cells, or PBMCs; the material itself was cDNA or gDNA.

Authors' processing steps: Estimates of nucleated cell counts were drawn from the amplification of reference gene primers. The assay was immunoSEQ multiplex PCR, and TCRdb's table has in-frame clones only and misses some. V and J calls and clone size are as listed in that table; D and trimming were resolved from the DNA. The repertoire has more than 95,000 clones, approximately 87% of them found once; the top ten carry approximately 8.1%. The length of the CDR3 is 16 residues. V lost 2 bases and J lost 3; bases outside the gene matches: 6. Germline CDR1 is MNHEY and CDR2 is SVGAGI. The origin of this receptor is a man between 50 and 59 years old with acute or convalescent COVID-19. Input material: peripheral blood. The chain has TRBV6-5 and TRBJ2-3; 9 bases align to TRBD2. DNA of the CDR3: TGTGCCAGCAGTTACCATGCGACTAGCGGTACAGATACGCAGTATTTT. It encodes CASSYHATSGTDTQYF.